The rows below give T cell receptor beta chains drawn from one sample of a study of OX40 agonist ivuxolimab in advanced cancers. Clones were sequenced by immunoSEQ multiplex PCR, and TCRdb holds only the in-frame ones, with some missing. The sample has approximately 61,000 clones; 70% to 90% are singletons. Sequencing used CD4+ or CD8+ T cells sorted from blood, obtained in a trial of the OX40 agonist ivuxolimab. Source of these receptors: an adult with an advanced solid tumor such as melanoma, head and neck, liver or kidney cancer. The CDR3 runs from the conserved cysteine through the conserved F or W. Each record gives: clone size, J gene, D gene, V gene, CDR3 DNA, CDR3 protein. The D gene is left open where the match is weak. A row's size may be missing; if present it is once, few, many or a size class.

>NA|TRBJ2-2|TRBD1|TRBV5-6
TGTGCCAGCAGCCGAACGGGACAGGGGAACACCGGGGAGCTGTTTTTT
CASSRTGQGNTGELFF
>NA|TRBJ2-3|NA|TRBV20-1
TGCAGTGCTGCAGCGACAGATACGCAGTATTTT
CSAAATDTQYF
>NA|TRBJ1-3|NA|TRBV6-5
TGTGCCAGCAGTTACGATCCAGGGAACTCTGGAAACACCATATATTTT
CASSYDPGNSGNTIYF
>NA|TRBJ1-2|NA|TRBV21-1
TGTGCCAGCAGCAACGAAGGGGGGGCCTGCTTTCCTAACTATGGCTACACCTTC
CASSNEGGACFPNYGYTF
>NA|TRBJ2-7|TRBD1|TRBV18
TGTGCCAGCTCACCACCGGGACAGGGCGTCTACGAGCAGTACTTC
CASSPPGQGVYEQYF
>NA|TRBJ1-5|NA|TRBV19
TGTGCCAGTAGTATTTACCCAGACAGGTTCTATAGCAATCAGCCCCAGCATTTT
CASSIYPDRFYSNQPQHF
>NA|TRBJ2-1|NA|TRBV10-3
TGTGCCATCAGTGATGGGACTCAAGGTGAGCAGTTCTTC
CAISDGTQGEQFF
>NA|TRBJ1-1|NA|TRBV7-3
TGTGCCAGCAGCTCAGGAATAGGGGGGGGGCGAACTGAAGCTTTCTTT
CASSSGIGGGRTEAFF
>NA|TRBJ2-7|TRBD1|TRBV6-1
TGTGCCAGCAGGAGGGGGACAGGGGATGACGAGCAGTACTTC
CASRRGTGDDEQYF
>NA|TRBJ2-1|TRBD2|TRBV9
TGTGCCAGCAGCGTAGCGGGGGGAATTTACAATGAGCAGTTCTTC
CASSVAGGIYNEQFF
>NA|TRBJ2-3|TRBD2|TRBV25-1
TGTGCCAGCAGTCAGCGGGGGTTGGATACGCAGTATTTT
CASSQRGLDTQYF
>few|TRBJ1-2|NA|TRBV7-9
TGTGCCAGCAGCCGGGACCCCTATGGCTACACCTTC
CASSRDPYGYTF
>NA|TRBJ1-3|NA|TRBV7-6
TGTGCCAGCAGCCAACAGGAGGTCGAGGGAAACACCATATATTTT
CASSQQEVEGNTIYF
>NA|TRBJ1-1|TRBD1|TRBV19
TGTGCCAGTAGTACGTCATCCCGGACAGGGAACACTGAAGCTTTCTTT
CASSTSSRTGNTEAFF
>NA|TRBJ1-3|TRBD1|TRBV18
TGTGCCAGCTCACCGGGACAGGGGAAGGGCTCTGGAAACACCATATATTTT
CASSPGQGKGSGNTIYF
>NA|TRBJ1-3|NA|TRBV7-9
TGTGCCAGCAGCGGCAAAATGGGGGATCTCGCCGGAAACACCATATATTTT
CASSGKMGDLAGNTIYF
>NA|TRBJ1-1|NA|TRBV11-2
TGTGCCAGCAGCTTAGTAGAGAACACTGAAGCTTCCTTT
CASSLVENTEASF
>NA|TRBJ1-3|NA|TRBV6-6
TGTGCCAGCAGTTACTCGCCAGCCTCTGGAAACACCATATATTTT
CASSYSPASGNTIYF
>NA|TRBJ1-4|TRBD1|TRBV7-2
TGTGCCAGCAGCCGAAGCTCGGACAGGAATGAAAAACTGTTTTTT
CASSRSSDRNEKLFF
>NA|TRBJ2-5|NA|TRBV5-4
TGTGCCAGCAGCTCCCCCCAGCGGGAGACCCAGTACTTC
CASSSPQRETQYF
>NA|TRBJ1-4|TRBD1|TRBV2
TGTGCCAGCAGCCGGGACAGGGGGACTAATGAAAAACTGTTTTTT
CASSRDRGTNEKLFF
>NA|TRBJ2-2|NA|TRBV5-1
TGCGCCAGCAGCTTGGGGGCAGCCACCGGGGAGCTGTTTTTT
CASSLGAATGELFF
>NA|TRBJ1-6|NA|TRBV7-2
TGTGCCAGCAGCCAAACGGGTTTGTCCTATAATTCACCCCTCCACTTT
CASSQTGLSYNSPLHF
>NA|TRBJ1-1|NA|TRBV5-1
TGCGCCAGCAGCTTGGAGTCGGAGCCGAACACTGAAGCTTTCTTT
CASSLESEPNTEAFF
>NA|TRBJ1-1|TRBD1|TRBV30
TGTGCCTGGAGTGGACAGGGTAACACTGAAGCTTTCTTT
CAWSGQGNTEAFF
>NA|TRBJ2-3|NA|TRBV20-1
TGCAGTGCTAGATCGGCAGATACGCAGTATTTT
CSARSADTQYF
>NA|TRBJ2-7|NA|TRBV13
TGTGCCAGCAGCTTAGGCCTTGGACGGACATACGAGCAGTACTTC
CASSLGLGRTYEQYF
>NA|TRBJ1-2|NA|TRBV6-1
TGTGCCAGCAGTGGAGGGGGCTATGGCTACACCTTC
CASSGGGYGYTF
>NA|TRBJ2-2|NA|TRBV6-1
TGTGCCAGCAGTGAGACCGGGTACAACACCGGGGAGCTGTTTTTT
CASSETGYNTGELFF
>NA|TRBJ1-5|NA|TRBV5-1
TGCGCCAGCAGCTTGTGGGGTGGCAATCAGCCCCAGCATTTT
CASSLWGGNQPQHF
>NA|TRBJ1-6|NA|TRBV9
TGTGCCAGCAGTCTCGGGGCCTCACCCCTCCACTTT
CASSLGASPLHF
>few|TRBJ2-3|TRBD2|TRBV7-8
TGTGCCAGCGGGAGAGCGGGGGGGCATAGAGATACGCAGTATTTT
CASGRAGGHRDTQYF
>NA|TRBJ1-1|NA|TRBV29-1
TGCAGCGTTGCCGGACTTGAAGCTTTCTTT
CSVAGLEAFF
>once|TRBJ1-1|TRBD1|TRBV10-2
TGCGCCAGCAGAGAGGGACAGATGAACACTGAAGCTTTCTTT
CASREGQMNTEAFF
>NA|TRBJ2-7|TRBD2|TRBV5-4
TGTGCCAGCAGACCCGGGACTAGCGGGCCCCCGTCCTACGAGCAGTACTTC
CASRPGTSGPPSYEQYF
>NA|TRBJ2-7|NA|TRBV11-2
TGTGCCAGCAGCGCCCGACAGGCCTCCTACGAGCAGTACTTC
CASSARQASYEQYF
>once|TRBJ2-3|TRBD2|TRBV9
TGTGCCAGCAGCGTAACCCTAGCGGGGGCCCACTTCACAGATACGCAGTATTTT
CASSVTLAGAHFTDTQYF
>NA|TRBJ2-3|NA|TRBV14
TGTGCCAGCAGCCAAGTCTCTGGGGGGGCGGGCACAGATACGCAGTATTTT
CASSQVSGGAGTDTQYF
>NA|TRBJ1-6|NA|TRBV21-1
TGTGCCAGCAGCAAAGCGCGGGAAGGGAAGGGAAATTCACCCCTCCACTTT
CASSKAREGKGNSPLHF
>NA|TRBJ2-7|TRBD2|TRBV25-1
TGTGCCAGCACTGGGACTATATCCTACGAGCAGTACTTC
CASTGTISYEQYF
>NA|TRBJ1-2|TRBD1|TRBV14
TGTGCCAGCAGCCAAGGCTCTCCGGGACAGGGCACTAACTATGGCTACACCTTC
CASSQGSPGQGTNYGYTF
>NA|TRBJ1-5|NA|TRBV7-8
TGTGCCACGGGACAAGGGGGGCCGAATCAGCCCCAGCATTTT
CATGQGGPNQPQHF
>NA|TRBJ1-1|NA|TRBV6-1
TGTGCCAGCAGTGAATACTTTGGGGAGGAAGCTTTCTTT
CASSEYFGEEAFF
>once|TRBJ2-3|TRBD1|TRBV6-6
TGTGCCAGCAGTCGGACAGGGGGTTGGACAGATACGCAGTATTTT
CASSRTGGWTDTQYF
>NA|TRBJ1-6|NA|TRBV25-1
TGTGCCAGCAGTGAAGCCCGGGCGGATTATAATTCACCCCTCCACTTT
CASSEARADYNSPLHF